This T cell receptor beta chain emerged from a study of cytomegalovirus exposure and HLA in healthy donors. Study conclusions and caveats: Reports described diagnosis of cytomegalovirus status by the classifier as highly specific and sensitive. According to an earlier analysis, most TCR beta V segments yielded productive rearrangements about 90% or about 30% of the time.

The PCR had 60 Vbeta and 13 Jbeta primers. Authors' analysis steps: In a later analysis, of 84 million or so unique beta chains, roughly 10 million appeared in at least two donors. Sequencing was performed with immunoSEQ multiplex PCR; in TCRdb, only in-frame clones are kept and a portion is missing. V, J and clone size are taken as reported in that table, and D and trimming were inferred from the DNA itself. Among around 190,000 clones listed, around 80% were seen once. As to this clone: Its antigen is undetermined.

The V end was cut by 0 bases, the J end by 0 bases, with 7 bases between. CDR3 size: 15 residues. In germline, CDR1 is LGHNA, CDR2 YSLEER. The sequenced material came from PBMCs. The chain combines TRBV4-3 with TRBJ2-3, with D possibly being TRBD1 (5 bases). The receptor comes from a man aged 35 to 55 in good health and CMV-seronegative. In DNA, the CDR3 is TGCGCCAGCAGCCAAGATGGGGCTAGCACAGATACGCAGTATTTT. This sequence encodes CASSQDGASTDTQYF.